The 25 T cell receptor beta chains in this list originate from one sample, sequenced in a study of T cell responses to AZD1222 COVID-19 vaccine. Sequencing was performed with immunoSEQ multiplex PCR; in TCRdb, only in-frame clones are kept and a portion is missing. The data show roughly 100,000 clones, with roughly 83% seen just once and about a sixth held by the top ten. Sequences were derived from peripheral blood, sampled on day 0 of AZD1222 vaccination. The receptors derive from an adult in good health.

This rearrangement joins TRBV6-6 to TRBJ2-1; weak D call: TRBD2 (5 bases). Germline loops: CDR1 MNHNY, CDR2 SVGAGI (reference sequence). The CDR3 spans 13 residues. V was pared by 8 bases and J by 5 bases, with 13 bases between. The CDR3 sequence: CASSLGPNNEQFF. Here the CDR3 DNA reads TGTGCCAGCTCACTAGGACCTAACAATGAGCAGTTCTTC.

The CDR3 here is CASSYVGWTGDTQYF. CDR3 bases: TGTGCCAGCAGTTACGTCGGGTGGACGGGTGATACGCAGTATTTT. The V and J genes are TRBV6-2 or TRBV6-3 and TRBJ2-3; no firm D call. The V gene's germline CDR1 is MNHEY and CDR2 SVGEGT. The CDR3 length is 15 residues. V was clipped by 2 bases and J by 6 bases, with 15 bases between them.

The rearrangement joins TRBV5-1 to TRBJ2-3; 7 bases fit TRBD2. With 4 bases clipped from V and 4 bases from J, the junction kept 3 bases outside the gene matches. This CDR3 region has 13 residues. Germline CDR1 reads SGHRS; CDR2 reads YFSETQ. As DNA, the CDR3 is TGCGCCAGCAGCCCGGGGGGAGCAGATACGCAGTATTTT. Translated, it gives CASSPGGADTQYF.

V and J are TRBV18 and TRBJ2-5; D unclear. CDR1 is KGHSH and CDR2 is LQKENI in the germline V gene. The CDR3 contains 13 residues. Trimming shortened V by 6 bases and J by 5 bases, and 13 bases separated the two germline ends. The CDR3 DNA is TGTGCCAGCTCCTACCCGAATATTGAGACCCAGTACTTC. As protein: CASSYPNIETQYF.

The V call is TRBV7-2, the J call TRBJ2-3; perhaps TRBD2 as D (6 bases). The V and J ends lost 5 bases and 4 bases respectively, with 19 bases between them. The CDR3 extends over 16 amino acids. Germline assignment: CDR1 SGHTA and CDR2 FQGNSA. CDR3 bases: TGTGCCAGCAGCGCGGGGACTCAGCGGAGGTCAGATACGCAGTATTTT. Translated, it gives CASSAGTQRRSDTQYF.

The gene calls are TRBV24-1 and TRBJ2-1, with 10 bases aligning to TRBD2. Losses at the gene ends were 8 bases for V and 6 bases for J; bases not matched to a gene: 3. Germline V gives CDR1 KGHDR, CDR2 SFDVKD. The CDR3 covers 13 residues. CDR3 coding DNA: TGTGCCACCAATAAGCGGGAGGGCAATGAGCAGTTCTTC. Its protein is CATNKREGNEQFF.

The rearrangement links TRBV3-1 (or the pseudogene TRBV3-2) to TRBJ2-2; either TRBD1 or TRBD2 may supply D (6 bases each). The CDR3 is 13 amino acids. Trimming cost V 3 bases and J 8 bases, with 10 bases left between them. The germline V gene has CDR1 LGHDT and CDR2 YNNKEL (reference sequence). DNA for the CDR3: TGTGCCAGCAGCCAGGGGGGCGTGGGGGAGCTGTTTTTT. This codes for CASSQGGVGELFF.

The chain recombines TRBV7-9 with TRBJ1-1; possibly TRBD1 for D (6 bases). V dropped 0 bases and J dropped 0 bases, with 17 bases sitting between them. This CDR3 has 18 amino acids. CDR1 and CDR2 (germline): SEHNR, FQNEAQ (reference sequence). The CDR3 bases are TGTGCCAGCAGCTTAGCGCTACAGGGCTTTACCATGAACACTGAAGCTTTCTTT. Translation: CASSLALQGFTMNTEAFF.

The CDR3 protein is CASSQNVNEQFF. The CDR3 DNA reads TGTGCCAGCAGCCAAAACGTCAATGAGCAGTTCTTC. The chain links TRBV4-2 to TRBJ2-1; D remains unclear. The V gene lost 2 bases and the J gene lost 6 bases, with 5 bases spanning the gap. The V gene's germline CDR1 is LGHNA and CDR2 YNFKEQ. This CDR3 has 12 residues.

V and J are TRBV6-5 and TRBJ2-3; D is ambiguous. V was cut by 5 bases and J by 1 base, with 7 bases left in between. The CDR3 totals 13 residues. Germline lookup yields CDR1 MNHEY and CDR2 SVGAGI. CDR3 in amino acids: CASSLVGTDTQYF. The CDR3 nucleotides are TGTGCCAGCAGTCTGGTAGGCACAGATACGCAGTATTTT.

V gene TRBV10-3 combines with J gene TRBJ2-3; 7 nucleotides align to TRBD1. V shed 6 bases, J shed 3 bases, and the junction held 9 bases outside the gene matches. The CDR3 loop spans 15 amino acids. CDR1 is ENHRY and CDR2 is SYGVKD in the germline V gene. The CDR3 is CAIRAGQEETDTQYF. CDR3 DNA sequence: TGTGCCATCAGAGCCGGACAGGAGGAAACAGATACGCAGTATTTT.

V and J are TRBV18 and TRBJ1-1; 7 positions match TRBD1. Trimming cost V 4 bases and J 7 bases; bases outside gene matches: 9. Germline V gives CDR1 KGHSH, CDR2 LQKENI. The CDR3 runs 14 residues. The CDR3 sequence: CASSHSTGKVEAFF. Written as DNA, the CDR3 is TGTGCCAGCTCACACTCGACAGGGAAGGTTGAAGCTTTCTTT.

V and J are TRBV28 and TRBJ2-7, with D possibly being TRBD1 (7 bases). Germline lookup yields CDR1 MDHEN and CDR2 SYDVKM. Deletions cut 7 bases from V and 1 base from J, with 11 bases between. This CDR3 contains 13 residues. CDR3 region: CASTPGGSYEQYF. CDR3 nucleotides: TGTGCCAGCACCCCAGGGGGGTCCTACGAGCAGTACTTC.

This sequence joins TRBV9 and TRBJ1-1; D gene unclear. V was pared by 2 bases and J by 2 bases, with 7 bases between. Germline V gene sequence: CDR1 SGDLS, CDR2 YYNGEE. The CDR3 length is 13 residues. CDR3 in DNA: TGTGCCAGCAGCGTGGACGGAAACACTGAAGCTTTCTTT. Its protein is CASSVDGNTEAFF.

This sequence joins TRBV27 and TRBJ1-5; D perhaps matches TRBD1 (5 bases). This CDR3 contains 17 residues. V lost 6 bases and J 1 base, leaving 19 bases between the germline ends. In germline, CDR1 is MNHEY, CDR2 SMNVEV (reference sequence). CDR3 sequence: CASRPAPAQASNQPQHF. CDR3 coding DNA: TGTGCCAGCAGGCCCGCGCCGGCACAGGCAAGCAATCAGCCCCAGCATTTT.

CDR3 sequence: CASSTRDYNSPLHF. The CDR3 DNA reads TGTGCCAGCAGCACTCGGGACTATAATTCACCCCTCCACTTT. The chain is built from TRBV6-2 or TRBV6-3 and TRBJ1-6; D uncertain. CDR3 length: 14 amino acids. V lost 6 bases, J lost 3 bases, and 9 bases lay in between. Germline CDR1 is MNHEY and CDR2 is SVGEGT.

The chain joins TRBV10-1 to TRBJ2-1; tentatively, D is TRBD2 (6 bases). There are 16 residues in the CDR3. V lost 8 bases to trimming and J lost 0 bases, with 17 bases between them. Looked up from germline, CDR1 is WNHNN and CDR2 is SYGVQD (reference sequence). CDR3 protein: CASPGTSSFSYNEQFF. The DNA for the CDR3 is TGCGCCAGCCCCGGGACTTCCAGTTTCTCCTACAATGAGCAGTTCTTC.

The gene calls are TRBV19 and TRBJ1-5; 8 bases fit TRBD1. Germline loops: CDR1 LNHDA, CDR2 SQIVND (reference sequence). The CDR3 is 16 amino acids. The junction had 9 bases not matched to a gene; V was cut back by 6 bases and J by 2 bases. CDR3 region: CASSPGQGTGNQPQHF. The CDR3 DNA reads as TGTGCCAGTAGCCCCGGACAGGGCACGGGCAATCAGCCCCAGCATTTT.

The V and J genes are TRBV29-1 and TRBJ1-5; the D is unclear. The V and J ends lost 6 bases and 7 bases respectively, with 19 bases between them. The CDR3 is 14 amino acids. Germline V gene sequence: CDR1 SQVTM, CDR2 ANQGSEA. The DNA for the CDR3 is TGCAGCGTGGAGATCCGGCGGGGAGGGCAGCCCCAGCATTTT. It translates to CSVEIRRGGQPQHF.

The chain joins TRBV18 to TRBJ2-3; D call uncertain. The V gene's germline CDR1 is KGHSH and CDR2 LQKENI. Trimming stripped 4 bases from V and 1 base from J, with 15 bases between. The CDR3 has 16 amino acids. CDR3 nucleotides: TGTGCCAGCTCACTATCCATCGGTCGAGGCACAGATACGCAGTATTTT. Translation: CASSLSIGRGTDTQYF.

The chain joins TRBV19 to TRBJ1-5, with 8 bases that match TRBD1. V lost 5 bases and J lost 0; bases outside the gene matches: 6. Germline-derived CDR1 and CDR2 are LNHDA and SQIVND (reference sequence). The CDR3 is 16 amino acids. The CDR3 DNA follows: TGTGCCAGTAGTGCAGGGGGCGCGGGTAGCAATCAGCCCCAGCATTTT. Translated: CASSAGGAGSNQPQHF. The whole variable domain, remainder taken from reference TRBV19 and TRBJ1-5, is DGGITQSPKYLFRKEGQNVTLSCEQNLNHDAMYWYRQDPGQGLRLIYYSQIVNDFQKGDIAEGYSVSREKKESFPLTVTSAQKNPTAFYLCASSAGGAGSNQPQHFGDGTRLSIL.

The V gene is TRBV19, the J gene TRBJ2-4, with 12 bases identical to TRBD1. J lost 1 base, V lost 4 bases, and 11 bases had no gene match. The V gene's germline CDR1 is LNHDA and CDR2 SQIVND (reference sequence). This CDR3 comprises 19 residues. As DNA, the CDR3 is TGTGCCAGTAGTAGCCCCGGGACAGGGGGCTTTTTGGCCAAAAACATTCAGTACTTC. It specifies CASSSPGTGGFLAKNIQYF.

V is TRBV28 and J is TRBJ2-7; TRBD1 matches 9 bases. The CDR3 has 15 residues. The junction had 10 bases not matched to a gene; V was cut back by 5 bases and J by 5 bases. The germline gives CDR1 MDHEN, CDR2 SYDVKM. The CDR3 bases are TGTGCCAGCAGTGAGATTGGGACAGGGCGGAACGAGCAGTACTTC. The encoded protein is CASSEIGTGRNEQYF.

The J gene is TRBJ2-1, the V gene TRBV6-4; no definite D call. Germline lookup yields CDR1 MRHNA and CDR2 SNTAGT. V was shortened by 2 bases and J by 5 bases, with 10 bases between the two germline ends. The CDR3 totals 14 residues. For the CDR3, the DNA is TGTGCCAGCAGTGACCCCCCCTCGGACAATGAGCAGTTCTTC. It specifies CASSDPPSDNEQFF.

This chain uses TRBV4-1 with TRBJ1-5; perhaps TRBD1 as D (6 bases). Germline assignment: CDR1 MGHRA and CDR2 YSYEKL. Trimming removed 1 base at V and 6 bases at J, with 13 bases between. This CDR3 region has 15 residues. The CDR3: CASSQGGAGGQPQHF. In DNA, the CDR3 is TGCGCCAGCAGCCAAGGGGGGGCTGGGGGTCAGCCCCAGCATTTT.